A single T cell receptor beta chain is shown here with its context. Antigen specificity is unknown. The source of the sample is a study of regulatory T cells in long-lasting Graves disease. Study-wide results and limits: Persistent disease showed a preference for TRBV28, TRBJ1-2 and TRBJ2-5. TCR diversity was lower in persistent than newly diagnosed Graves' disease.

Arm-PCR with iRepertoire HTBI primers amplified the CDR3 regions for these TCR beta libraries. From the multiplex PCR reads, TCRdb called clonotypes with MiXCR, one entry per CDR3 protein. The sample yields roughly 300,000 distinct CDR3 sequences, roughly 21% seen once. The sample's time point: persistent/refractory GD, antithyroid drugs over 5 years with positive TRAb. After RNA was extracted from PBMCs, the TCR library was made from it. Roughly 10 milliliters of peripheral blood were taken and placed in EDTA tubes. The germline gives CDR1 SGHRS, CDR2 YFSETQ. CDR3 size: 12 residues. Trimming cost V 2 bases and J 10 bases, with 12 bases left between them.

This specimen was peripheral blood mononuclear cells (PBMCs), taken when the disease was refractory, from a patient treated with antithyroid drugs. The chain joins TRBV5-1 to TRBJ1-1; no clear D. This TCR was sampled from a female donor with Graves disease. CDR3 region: CASSFGEGGAFF. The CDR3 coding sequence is TGCGCCAGCAGCTTTGGGGAGGGAGGAGCTTTCTTT.